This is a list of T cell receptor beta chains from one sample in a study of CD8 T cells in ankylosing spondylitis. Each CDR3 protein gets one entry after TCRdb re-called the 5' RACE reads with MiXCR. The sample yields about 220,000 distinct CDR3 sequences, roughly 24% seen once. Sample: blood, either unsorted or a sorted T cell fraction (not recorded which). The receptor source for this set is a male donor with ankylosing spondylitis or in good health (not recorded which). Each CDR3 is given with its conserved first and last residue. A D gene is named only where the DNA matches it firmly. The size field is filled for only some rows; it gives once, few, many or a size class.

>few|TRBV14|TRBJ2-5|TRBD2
CASSQDAGGGTQETQYF
TGTGCCAGCAGCCAAGATGCCGGGGGGGGGACTCAAGAGACCCAGTACTTC
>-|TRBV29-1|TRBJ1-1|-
CSYRGEGTEAFF
TGCAGCTATCGGGGGGAAGGGACTGAAGCTTTCTTT
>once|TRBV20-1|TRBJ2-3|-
CSAITDTDTQYF
TGCAGTGCCATAACAGACACAGATACGCAGTATTTT
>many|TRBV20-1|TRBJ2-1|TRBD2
CSATTSAFNNEQFF
TGCAGTGCTACAACTAGCGCTTTCAACAATGAGCAGTTCTTC
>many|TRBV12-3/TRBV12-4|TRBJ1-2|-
CASSSVPTGDYGYTF
TGTGCCAGCAGTTCCGTCCCGACAGGAGACTATGGCTACACCTTC
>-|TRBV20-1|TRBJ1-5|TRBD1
CSATQGAVGQPQHF
TGCAGTGCAACTCAGGGGGCGGTCGGTCAGCCCCAGCATTTT
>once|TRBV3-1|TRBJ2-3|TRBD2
CASSQEDRGRTQYF
TGTGCCAGCAGCCAAGAAGATCGCGGGAGGACGCAGTATTTT
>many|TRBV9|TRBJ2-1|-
CASSVGLRSYNEQFF
TGTGCCAGCAGCGTGGGGCTACGGTCCTACAATGAGCAGTTCTTC
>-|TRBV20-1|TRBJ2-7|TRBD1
CSAHRGSYEQYF
TGCAGTGCTCACAGGGGATCCTACGAGCAGTACTTC
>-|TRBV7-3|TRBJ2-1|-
CASSPSARHEQFF
TGTGCCAGCAGCCCCTCGGCGAGGCATGAGCAGTTCTTC
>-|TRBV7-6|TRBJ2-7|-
CASSQRSTSPRGEQYF
TGTGCCAGCAGCCAACGAAGTACTAGCCCCAGGGGCGAGCAGTACTTC
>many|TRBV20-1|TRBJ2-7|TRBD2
CSARGGYEQYF
TGCAGTGCTAGGGGGGGGTACGAGCAGTACTTC
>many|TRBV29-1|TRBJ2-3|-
CSVGGLTDTQYF
TGCAGCGTCGGGGGCCTGACAGATACGCAGTATTTT
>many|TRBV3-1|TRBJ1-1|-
CASSQEPGGVYTEAFF
TGTGCCAGCAGCCAAGAGCCGGGAGGGGTATACACTGAAGCTTTCTTT
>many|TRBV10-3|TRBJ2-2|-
CAISLGQLSGELFF
TGTGCCATCAGTTTAGGGCAGCTCAGCGGGGAGCTGTTTTTT
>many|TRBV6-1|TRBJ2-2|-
CASKERNTGELFF
TGTGCCAGCAAGGAGCGAAACACCGGGGAGCTGTTTTTT
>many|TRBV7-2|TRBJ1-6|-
CASSLAWQGGNSPLHF
TGTGCCAGCAGCTTAGCGTGGCAGGGAGGGAATTCACCCCTCCACTTT
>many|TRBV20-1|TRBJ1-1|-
CSARVGGGNTEAFF
TGCAGTGCTAGAGTTGGAGGGGGGAACACTGAAGCTTTCTTT
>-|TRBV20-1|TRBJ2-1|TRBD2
CSASGATSGSLVEQFF
TGCAGTGCTAGTGGTGCGACTAGCGGGAGCCTGGTTGAGCAGTTCTTC
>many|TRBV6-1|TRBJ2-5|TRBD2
CASSRQIAGVQETQYF
TGTGCCAGCAGTCGTCAAATAGCGGGAGTGCAAGAGACCCAGTACTTC
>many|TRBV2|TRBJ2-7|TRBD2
CASSEGLAGGYEQYF
TGTGCCAGCTCCGAGGGGCTAGCGGGAGGGTACGAGCAGTACTTC
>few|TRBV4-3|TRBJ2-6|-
CASSQDLARGALSGANVLTF
TGCGCCAGCAGCCAAGATCTGGCCAGGGGGGCACTCTCTGGGGCCAACGTCCTGACTTTC
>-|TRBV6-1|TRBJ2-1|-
CASSRTFGGDEQFF
TGTGCCAGCAGTCGAACCTTCGGTGGGGATGAGCAGTTCTTC
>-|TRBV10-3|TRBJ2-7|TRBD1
CATHDRGQEQYF
TGTGCCACCCATGATAGGGGGCAGGAGCAGTACTTC
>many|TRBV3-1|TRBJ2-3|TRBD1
CASSPGQGADTQYF
TGTGCCAGCAGCCCGGGACAGGGGGCGGATACGCAGTATTTT
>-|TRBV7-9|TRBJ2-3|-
CASSLRPMGADTQYF
TGTGCCAGCAGCTTAAGACCCATGGGGGCAGATACGCAGTATTTT
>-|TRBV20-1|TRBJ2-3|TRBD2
CSAATSGRTDTQYF
TGCAGTGCCGCGACTAGCGGGAGAACAGATACGCAGTATTTT
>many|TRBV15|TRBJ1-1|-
CATSRAEVNTEAFF
TGTGCCACCAGCAGAGCGGAGGTGAACACTGAAGCTTTCTTT
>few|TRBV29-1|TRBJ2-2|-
CSVAQGSPGELFF
TGCAGCGTTGCGCAGGGCAGTCCCGGGGAGCTGTTTTTT
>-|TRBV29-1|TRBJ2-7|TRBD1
CSVGGQVHPLYEQYF
TGCAGCGTTGGGGGACAGGTCCACCCCCTCTACGAGCAGTACTTC
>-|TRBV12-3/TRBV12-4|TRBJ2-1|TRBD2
CASSRETLASGDNEQFF
TGTGCCAGCAGCCGAGAGACTCTCGCTAGCGGCGACAATGAGCAGTTCTTC
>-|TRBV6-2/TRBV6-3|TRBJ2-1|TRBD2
CASTPSGRLSGQFF
TGTGCCAGCACCCCTAGCGGGAGGCTCTCGGGGCAGTTCTTC
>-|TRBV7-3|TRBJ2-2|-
CASSLRKGLIADTGELFF
TGTGCCAGCAGCTTACGTAAAGGACTGATAGCGGACACCGGGGAGCTGTTTTTT
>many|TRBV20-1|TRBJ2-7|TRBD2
CSAWTSGSPLSYEQYF
TGCAGTGCTTGGACTAGCGGGAGCCCCCTCTCCTACGAGCAGTACTTC
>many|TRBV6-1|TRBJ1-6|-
CASRNTARGSSYNSPLHF
TGTGCCAGCAGAAATACCGCCAGGGGTAGCTCCTATAATTCACCCCTCCACTTT
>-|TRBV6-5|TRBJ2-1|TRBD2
CASSYSGTKADEQFF
TGTGCCAGCAGTTATTCCGGGACTAAGGCCGATGAGCAGTTCTTC
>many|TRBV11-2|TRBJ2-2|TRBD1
CASSFTGGSTGELFF
TGTGCCAGCAGCTTTACAGGGGGAAGTACCGGGGAGCTGTTTTTT
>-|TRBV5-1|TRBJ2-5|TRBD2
CASSFQGSGEETQYF
TGCGCCAGCAGCTTTCAGGGCAGCGGGGAAGAGACCCAGTACTTC
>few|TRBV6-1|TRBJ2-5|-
CASSRGWGETQYF
TGTGCCAGCAGTAGGGGTTGGGGAGAGACCCAGTACTTC